The following is a TCR beta chain sequence with its context. The trim removed 1 base at V and 4 bases at J, leaving 3 bases unmatched. The length of the CDR3 is 15 residues. Looked up from germline, CDR1 is LGHDT and CDR2 is YNNKEL (reference sequence). In the authors' methods: Nucleated cell number was recorded as an estimate derived from reference gene primer amplification. Repertoires were generated with immunoSEQ multiplex PCR, while TCRdb's copy carries only in-frame clones and drops some. That table furnishes V, J and clone size, whereas the DNA furnished D and trimming. The sample yields roughly 290,000 clones, more than 70% seen once. These data come from a study of blood T cell repertoires in COVID-19. At the level of the study: Researchers got acute and convalescent COVID-19 samples from the United States, Italy and Spain. From T cells, B-cell-depleted T cells, or PBMCs came the material, which was cDNA or gDNA.

This TCR was recovered from a woman in her forties or fifties who had recovered from COVID-19. V and J are TRBV3-1 (or the pseudogene TRBV3-2) and TRBJ2-5; TRBD2 matches 10 bases. The source material was peripheral blood. In nucleotides, the CDR3 is TGTGCCAGCAGCCAAGGGACTAGCGGCCCAGAGACCCAGTACTTC. It specifies CASSQGTSGPETQYF.